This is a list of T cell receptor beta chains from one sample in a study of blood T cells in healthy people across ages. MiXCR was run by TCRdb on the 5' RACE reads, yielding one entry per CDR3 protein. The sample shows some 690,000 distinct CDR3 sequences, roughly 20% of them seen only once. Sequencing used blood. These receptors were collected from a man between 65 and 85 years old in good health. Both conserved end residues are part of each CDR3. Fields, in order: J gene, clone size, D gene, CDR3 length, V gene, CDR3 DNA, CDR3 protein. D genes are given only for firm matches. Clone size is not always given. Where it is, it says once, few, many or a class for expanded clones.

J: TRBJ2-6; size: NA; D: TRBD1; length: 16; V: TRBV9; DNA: TGTGCCAGCAGCGCAGACAGGGATACTGGGGCCAACGTCCTGACTTTC; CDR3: CASSADRDTGANVLTF
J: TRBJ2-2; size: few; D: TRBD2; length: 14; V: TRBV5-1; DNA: TGCGCCAGCAGCTCAATGGGGGGGGCCGGGGAGCTGTTTTTT; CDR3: CASSSMGGAGELFF
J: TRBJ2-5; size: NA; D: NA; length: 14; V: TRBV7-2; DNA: TGTGCCAGCAGCTTATCCGGGCCACAAGAGACCCAGTACTTC; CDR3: CASSLSGPQETQYF
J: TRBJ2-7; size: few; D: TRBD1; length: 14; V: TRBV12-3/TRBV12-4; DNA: TGTGCCAGCAGTTTGACCGACAGGGCCTACGAGCAGTACTTC; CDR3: CASSLTDRAYEQYF
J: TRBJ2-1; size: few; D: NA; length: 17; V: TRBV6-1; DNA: TGTGCCAGCAGTGAATTGGGCGATACCCTCTCCTACAATGAGCAGTTCTTC; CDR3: CASSELGDTLSYNEQFF
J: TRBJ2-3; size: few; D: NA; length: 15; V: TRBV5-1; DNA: TGCGCTAGCAGCCAAGGGACTGTTAGCACAGATACGCAGTATTTT; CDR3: CASSQGTVSTDTQYF
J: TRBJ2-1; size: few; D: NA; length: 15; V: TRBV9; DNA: TGTGCCAGCAGCGCCTCCGAGGGAGCGAGCAATGAGCAGTTCTTC; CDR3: CASSASEGASNEQFF
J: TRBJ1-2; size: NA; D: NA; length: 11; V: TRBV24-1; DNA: TGTGCCACCAGCCGCTCGTCTAGCTACACCTTC; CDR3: CATSRSSSYTF
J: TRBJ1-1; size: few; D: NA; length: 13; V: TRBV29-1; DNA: TGCGGCGTTGAATTTACCCAGGTGACTGAAACTTTCTTT; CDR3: CGVEFTQVTETFF
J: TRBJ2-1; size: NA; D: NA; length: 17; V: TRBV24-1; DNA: TGTGCCACCAGTGCCCCGGGGGCCGGTCACGTTAGGGATGAGCAGTTCTTC; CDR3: CATSAPGAGHVRDEQFF
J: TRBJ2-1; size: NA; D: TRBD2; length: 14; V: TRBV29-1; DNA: TGCAGCCTTACCCCTAGCGGGAGGAGTGGTGAGCAGTTCTTC; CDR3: CSLTPSGRSGEQFF
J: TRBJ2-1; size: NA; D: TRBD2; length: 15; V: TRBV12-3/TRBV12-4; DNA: TGTGCCAGTCTCCCGGGGGGGCCCTCCTACAATGAGCAGTTCTTC; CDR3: CASLPGGPSYNEQFF
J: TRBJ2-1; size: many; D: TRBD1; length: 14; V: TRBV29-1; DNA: TGCAGCGTTGATTCGGGACAGGGTAAGGGAAGAAGATTCTTC; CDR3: CSVDSGQGKGRRFF
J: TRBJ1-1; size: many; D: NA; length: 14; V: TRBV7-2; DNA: TGTGCCAGCAGCTTAGAGGTCAGGAACACTGAAGCTTTCTTT; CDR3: CASSLEVRNTEAFF
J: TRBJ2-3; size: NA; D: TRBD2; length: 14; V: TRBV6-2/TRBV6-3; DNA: TGTGCCAGCGGCAGGGGACTAGCGATGGATACGCAGTATTTT; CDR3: CASGRGLAMDTQYF
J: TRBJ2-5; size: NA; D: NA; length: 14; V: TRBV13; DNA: TGTGCCAGCAGCTTATTTGGGGAATTTGAGACCCAGTGCTTC; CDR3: CASSLFGEFETQCF
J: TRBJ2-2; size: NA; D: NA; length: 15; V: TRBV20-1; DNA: TGCAGTGCTAGAGAGACAGTTGGAAACACCGGGGGGCTGTTTTTT; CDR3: CSARETVGNTGGLFF
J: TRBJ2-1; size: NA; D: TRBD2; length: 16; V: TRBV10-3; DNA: TGTGCCATCAGTGATTCTCTAGCGGGGGTGGACAATGAGCAGTTCTTC; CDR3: CAISDSLAGVDNEQFF
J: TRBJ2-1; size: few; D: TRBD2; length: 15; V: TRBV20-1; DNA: TGCAGTGCTAACCCGACTAGCGGGAGGGCCGATGAGCAGTTCTTC; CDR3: CSANPTSGRADEQFF
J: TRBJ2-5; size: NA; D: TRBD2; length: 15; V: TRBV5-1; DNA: TGCGCCAGCAGCATGCTTAGCGGGCCCTACAATGAGCGGTTCTTC; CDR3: CASSMLSGPYNERFF
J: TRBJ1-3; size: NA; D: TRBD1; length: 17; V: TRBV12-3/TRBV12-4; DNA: TGTGCCAGCTTCCCCCTAGCCGTACAGGGGTCTGGAAACACCATATATTTT; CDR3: CASFPLAVQGSGNTIYF
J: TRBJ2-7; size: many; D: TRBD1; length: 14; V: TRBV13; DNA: TGTGCCAGCAGCCCCCAGACAGGGACCTACGAGCAGTACTTC; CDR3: CASSPQTGTYEQYF
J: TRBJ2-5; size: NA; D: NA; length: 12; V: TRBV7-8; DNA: TGTGCCAGCAGCCTCCCGACTGAGACCCAGTACTTC; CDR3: CASSLPTETQYF
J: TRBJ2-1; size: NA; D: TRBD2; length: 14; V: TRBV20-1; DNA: TGCAGTGCTAAGAGCGGGGGCGACGGGGATGAGCAGTTCTTC; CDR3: CSAKSGGDGDEQFF
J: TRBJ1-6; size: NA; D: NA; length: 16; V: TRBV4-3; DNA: TGCGCCAGCAGCCAGGGGGGGCCCAACTATAATTCACCCCTCCACTTT; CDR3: CASSQGGPNYNSPLHF
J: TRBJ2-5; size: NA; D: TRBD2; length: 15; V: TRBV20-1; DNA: TGCAGTGCTAGTATGTCGGCGGGAGAGTTGGAGACCCAGTACTTC; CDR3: CSASMSAGELETQYF
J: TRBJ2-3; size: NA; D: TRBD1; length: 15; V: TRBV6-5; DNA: TGTGCCAGCAGTCAGACAGGGGTAGTTCCAGATACGCAGTATTTT; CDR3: CASSQTGVVPDTQYF
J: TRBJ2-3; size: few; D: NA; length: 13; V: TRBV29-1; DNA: TGCAGCGTCAAGGGTATGGGTACAGATACGCAGTATTTT; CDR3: CSVKGMGTDTQYF
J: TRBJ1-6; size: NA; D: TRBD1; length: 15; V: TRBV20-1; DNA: TGCAGTGCTAGTATACCGGGACAGGGTAATTCACCCCTCCACTTT; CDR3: CSASIPGQGNSPLHF
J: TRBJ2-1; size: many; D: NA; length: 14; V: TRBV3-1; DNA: TGTGCCAGCAGCCAGGACCTAGGGGGTAGTGAGCAGTTCTTC; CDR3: CASSQDLGGSEQFF
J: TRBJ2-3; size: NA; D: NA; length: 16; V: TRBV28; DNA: TGTGCCAGCAGTGGTTTGGGTAGCGAGAGCACAGATACGCAGTATTTT; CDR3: CASSGLGSESTDTQYF
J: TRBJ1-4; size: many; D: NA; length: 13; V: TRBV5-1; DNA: TGCGCCAGCAGCCCGGAGACTGGGCAGAAACTGTTTTTT; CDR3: CASSPETGQKLFF
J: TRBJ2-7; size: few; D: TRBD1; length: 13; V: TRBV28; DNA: TGTGCCAGTGAGGGACAGGGCTTGGACGAGCAGTACTTC; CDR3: CASEGQGLDEQYF
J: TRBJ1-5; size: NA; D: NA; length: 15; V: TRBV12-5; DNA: TGTGCTAGTGGTACCTCGCCGGGGAGCAATCAGCCCCAGCATTTT; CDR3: CASGTSPGSNQPQHF
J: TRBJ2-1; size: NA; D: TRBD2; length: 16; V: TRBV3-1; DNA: TGTGCCAGCAGCCAAGACCTGACTAGCCAAAACAATGAGCAGTTCTTC; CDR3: CASSQDLTSQNNEQFF
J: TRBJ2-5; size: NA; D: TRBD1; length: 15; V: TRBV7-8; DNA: TGTGCCAGCAGCCAGATTGACAGGGTCTGGGAGACCCAGTACTTC; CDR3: CASSQIDRVWETQYF
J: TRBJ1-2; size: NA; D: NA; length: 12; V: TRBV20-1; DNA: TGCAGTGCTAGTGCAGGGGTGGATGGCTACACCTTC; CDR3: CSASAGVDGYTF
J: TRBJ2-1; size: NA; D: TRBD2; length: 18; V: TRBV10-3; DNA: TGTGCCATCAGTGAGCCCCTGACTAGCGGGAGATCCTACAATGAGCAGTTCTTC; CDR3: CAISEPLTSGRSYNEQFF
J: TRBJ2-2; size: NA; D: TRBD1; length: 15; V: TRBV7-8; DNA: TGTGCCAGCAGCTTAACAATGACAGGGACCGGGGAGCTGTTTTTT; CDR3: CASSLTMTGTGELFF
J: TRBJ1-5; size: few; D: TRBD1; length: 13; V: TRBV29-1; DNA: TGCAGCGTAAGGACAGGCGATGATCAGCCCCAGCATTTT; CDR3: CSVRTGDDQPQHF
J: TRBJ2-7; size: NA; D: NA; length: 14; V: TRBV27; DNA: TGTGCCAGCAGCCGAGGGGGGGTCGGCTACGAGCAGTACTTC; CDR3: CASSRGGVGYEQYF
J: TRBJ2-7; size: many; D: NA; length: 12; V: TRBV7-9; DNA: TGTGCCAGCAGCCCGACAGTCTACGAGCAGTACTTC; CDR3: CASSPTVYEQYF
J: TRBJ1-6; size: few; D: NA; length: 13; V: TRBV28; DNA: TGTGCCAGCACCCCAGGCTTCGATTCACCCCTCCACTTT; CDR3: CASTPGFDSPLHF
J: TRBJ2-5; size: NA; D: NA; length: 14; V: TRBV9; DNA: TGTGCCAGCAGCGTAGGAGGGGTGGAAGAGACCCAGTACTTC; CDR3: CASSVGGVEETQYF
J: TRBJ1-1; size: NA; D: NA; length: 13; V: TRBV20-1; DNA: TGCAGTGCTAGAGGACAGGACGGAATTGAAGCTTTCTTT; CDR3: CSARGQDGIEAFF
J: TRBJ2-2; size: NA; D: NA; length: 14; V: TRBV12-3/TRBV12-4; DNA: TGTGCCAGCAGTCTAATCATGAACACCGGGGAGCTGTTTTTT; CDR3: CASSLIMNTGELFF
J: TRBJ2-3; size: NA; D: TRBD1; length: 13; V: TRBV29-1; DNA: TGCAGCGCCAAGGACAGGGTGACAGATACGCGGTATTTT; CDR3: CSAKDRVTDTRYF
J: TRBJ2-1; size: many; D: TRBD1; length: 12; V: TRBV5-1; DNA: TGCGCCAGCCGGAAGGGGGCTAATGAGCAGTTCTTC; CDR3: CASRKGANEQFF